This TCR beta chain derives from a study of blood T cell repertoires in COVID-19. Study-level information: The United States, Italy and Spain provided the acute and convalescent COVID-19 samples. From T cells, B-cell-depleted T cells, or PBMCs came the material, which was cDNA or gDNA.

The method was immunoSEQ multiplex PCR; TCRdb's version includes in-frame clones alone and lacks a portion of them. The sample holds nearly 350,000 clones; around nine tenths are singletons and the top ten take about 6.7%. Germline-derived CDR1 and CDR2 are SEHNR and FQNEAQ (reference sequence). This CDR3 region has 15 residues. V shed 6 bases, J shed 6 bases, and the junction held 11 bases outside the gene matches. Seattle patient enrollment occurred during active infection, with longitudinal follow-up thereafter. The chain carries TRBV7-9 and TRBJ1-5, with TRBD1 matching over 7 bases. The source of this sequence is a woman in her 70s with COVID-19, enrolled during active disease. The sequenced sample was peripheral blood. CDR3 region: CASSGADREGQPQHF. For the CDR3, the DNA is TGTGCCAGCAGTGGGGCCGACAGGGAAGGTCAGCCCCAGCATTTT.